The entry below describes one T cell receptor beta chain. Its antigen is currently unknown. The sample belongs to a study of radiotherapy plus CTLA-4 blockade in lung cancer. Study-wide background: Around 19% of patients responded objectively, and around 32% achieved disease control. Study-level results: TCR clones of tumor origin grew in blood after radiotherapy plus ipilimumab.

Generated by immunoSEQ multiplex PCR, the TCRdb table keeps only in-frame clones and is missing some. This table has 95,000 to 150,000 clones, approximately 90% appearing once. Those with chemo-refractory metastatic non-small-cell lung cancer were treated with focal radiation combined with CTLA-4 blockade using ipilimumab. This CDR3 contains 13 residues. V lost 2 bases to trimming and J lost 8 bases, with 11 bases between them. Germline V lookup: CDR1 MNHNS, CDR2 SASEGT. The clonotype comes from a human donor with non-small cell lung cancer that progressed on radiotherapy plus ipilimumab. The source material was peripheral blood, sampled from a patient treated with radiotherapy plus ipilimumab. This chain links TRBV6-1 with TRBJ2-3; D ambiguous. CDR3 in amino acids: CASSEQGEGTQYF. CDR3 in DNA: TGTGCCAGCAGTGAACAAGGAGAAGGTACGCAGTATTTT.